This is a list of T cell receptor beta chains from one sample in a study of CD8 T cells in Susac syndrome. TCRdb re-called the immunoSEQ multiplex PCR reads through MiXCR, storing one row per CDR3 protein. Altogether approximately 120,000 distinct CDR3 sequences are present, under 95% being singletons, with the ten largest covering around 0.25%. What was sequenced was CD8+ T cells from PBMCs. The receptor set was obtained from a human donor with multiple sclerosis. Both conserved end residues are part of each CDR3. Each record gives: clone size, V gene, D gene, J gene, CDR3 protein, CDR3 DNA. D genes are given only for firm matches. Clone size is stated in some rows and not others, as once, few, many or a class when expanded.

abundance: once; v_gene: TRBV19; d_gene: .; j_gene: TRBJ2-1; CDR3aa: CASSPGVQYEQFF; CDR3nt: TGTGCCAGTAGTCCAGGGGTGCAATATGAGCAGTTCTTC
abundance: once; v_gene: TRBV29-1; d_gene: TRBD2; j_gene: TRBJ2-1; CDR3aa: CSVERGTSSYNEQFF; CDR3nt: TGCAGCGTTGAACGGGGGACTAGCTCCTACAATGAGCAGTTCTTC
abundance: .; v_gene: TRBV4-1; d_gene: .; j_gene: TRBJ2-1; CDR3aa: CASSLPGQRNNEQFF; CDR3nt: TGCGCCAGCAGCCTCCCGGGCCAGCGCAACAATGAGCAGTTCTTC
abundance: .; v_gene: TRBV19; d_gene: .; j_gene: TRBJ1-1; CDR3aa: CASLPYNGGLEAFF; CDR3nt: TGTGCCAGTCTCCCGTACAACGGGGGATTGGAAGCTTTCTTT
abundance: .; v_gene: TRBV4-1; d_gene: TRBD1; j_gene: TRBJ1-2; CDR3aa: CASSQDGQGAGGNYGYTF; CDR3nt: TGCGCCAGCAGCCAAGACGGGCAGGGGGCAGGGGGAAACTATGGCTACACCTTC
abundance: .; v_gene: TRBV7-9; d_gene: .; j_gene: TRBJ1-1; CDR3aa: CASSLESHTEVFF; CDR3nt: TGTGCCAGCAGCTTAGAGAGCCACACTGAAGTTTTCTTT
abundance: .; v_gene: TRBV6-1; d_gene: .; j_gene: TRBJ2-5; CDR3aa: CASSHKVGGMGETQYF; CDR3nt: TGTGCCAGCAGCCATAAGGTTGGCGGGATGGGTGAGACCCAGTACTTC
abundance: .; v_gene: TRBV20-1; d_gene: .; j_gene: TRBJ2-1; CDR3aa: CSARVVGLRNEQFF; CDR3nt: TGCAGTGCTAGAGTGGTAGGGCTTCGTAATGAGCAGTTCTTC
abundance: .; v_gene: TRBV7-8; d_gene: .; j_gene: TRBJ2-5; CDR3aa: CASSLGADQETQYF; CDR3nt: TGTGCCAGCAGCTTAGGAGCGGACCAAGAGACCCAGTACTTC
abundance: .; v_gene: TRBV6-1; d_gene: .; j_gene: TRBJ2-7; CDR3aa: CASSEYDSVVSYEQYF; CDR3nt: TGTGCCAGCAGTGAATATGACAGCGTTGTTTCCTACGAGCAGTACTTC
abundance: .; v_gene: TRBV4-3; d_gene: TRBD2; j_gene: TRBJ2-7; CDR3aa: CASSQASGETYEQYF; CDR3nt: TGCGCCAGCAGCCAGGCTAGCGGGGAAACCTACGAGCAGTACTTC
abundance: .; v_gene: TRBV7-3; d_gene: .; j_gene: TRBJ2-1; CDR3aa: CASSSDSNEQFF; CDR3nt: TGTGCCAGCAGCTCCGATTCCAATGAGCAGTTCTTC
abundance: .; v_gene: TRBV20-1; d_gene: .; j_gene: TRBJ2-7; CDR3aa: CSARDRRDLVHEQYF; CDR3nt: TGCAGTGCTAGAGATCGCCGGGACCTAGTCCACGAGCAGTACTTC
abundance: few; v_gene: TRBV7-2; d_gene: .; j_gene: TRBJ2-5; CDR3aa: CASSRDTQETQYF; CDR3nt: TGTGCCAGCAGCCGGGACACCCAAGAGACCCAGTACTTC
abundance: .; v_gene: TRBV7-9; d_gene: .; j_gene: TRBJ2-2; CDR3aa: CASSPIQGGTGELFF; CDR3nt: TGTGCCAGCAGCCCGATTCAGGGCGGAACCGGGGAGCTGTTTTTT
abundance: .; v_gene: TRBV28; d_gene: TRBD2; j_gene: TRBJ2-2; CDR3aa: CASRAARASGYTTGELFF; CDR3nt: TGTGCCAGCAGGGCCGCTCGGGCTAGCGGGTATACAACCGGGGAGCTGTTTTTT
abundance: .; v_gene: TRBV2; d_gene: .; j_gene: TRBJ1-1; CDR3aa: CASSEDGSERAFF; CDR3nt: TGTGCCAGCAGTGAAGACGGGTCTGAAAGAGCTTTCTTT
abundance: .; v_gene: TRBV9; d_gene: TRBD2; j_gene: TRBJ2-7; CDR3aa: CASSSSSGATYEQYF; CDR3nt: TGTGCCAGCAGCTCATCTAGCGGGGCCACCTACGAGCAGTACTTC